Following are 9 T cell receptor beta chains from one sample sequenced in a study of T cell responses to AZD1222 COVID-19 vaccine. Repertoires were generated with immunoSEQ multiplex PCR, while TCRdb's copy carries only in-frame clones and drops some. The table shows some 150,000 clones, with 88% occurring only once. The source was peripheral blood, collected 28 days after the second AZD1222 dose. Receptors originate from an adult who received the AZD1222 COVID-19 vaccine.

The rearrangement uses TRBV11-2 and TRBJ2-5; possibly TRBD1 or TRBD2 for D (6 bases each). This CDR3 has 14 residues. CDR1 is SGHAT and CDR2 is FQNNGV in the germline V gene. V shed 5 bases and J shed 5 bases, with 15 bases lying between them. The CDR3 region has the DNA TGTGCCAGCAGCCCCCCCGGGGGCGTCGAGACCCAGTACTTC. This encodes CASSPPGGVETQYF.

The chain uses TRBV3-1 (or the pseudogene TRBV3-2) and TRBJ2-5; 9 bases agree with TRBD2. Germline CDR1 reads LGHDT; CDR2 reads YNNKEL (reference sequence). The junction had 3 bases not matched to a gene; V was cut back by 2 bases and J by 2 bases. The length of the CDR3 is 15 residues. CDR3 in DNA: TGTGCCAGCAGCCAACCTAGCGGGGTTCAAGAGACCCAGTACTTC. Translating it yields CASSQPSGVQETQYF.

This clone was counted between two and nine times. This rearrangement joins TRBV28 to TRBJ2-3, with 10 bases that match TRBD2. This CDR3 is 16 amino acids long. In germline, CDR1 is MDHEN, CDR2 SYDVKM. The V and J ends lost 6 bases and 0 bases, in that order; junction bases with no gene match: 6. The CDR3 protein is CASSSPTSGSTDTQYF. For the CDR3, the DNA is TGTGCCAGCAGCTCCCCGACTAGCGGGAGCACAGATACGCAGTATTTT.

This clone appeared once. CDR3 residues: CASSVVAGSEQYF. The CDR3 DNA reads as TGTGCCAGCAGCGTAGTGGCTGGGTCGGAGCAGTACTTC. The V call is TRBV9, the J call TRBJ2-7; unclear D gene. Per the germline V gene, CDR1 is SGDLS and CDR2 is YYNGEE. This CDR3 comprises 13 residues. Trimming took 0 bases from V and 7 from J, leaving 11 bases between them. Together with reference TRBV9 and TRBJ2-7, the CDR3 gives the full variable domain: DSGVTQTPKHLITATGQRVTLRCSPRSGDLSVYWYQQSLDQGLQFLIQYYNGEERAKGNILERFSAQQFPDLHSELNLSSLELGDSALYFCASSVVAGSEQYFGPGTRLTVT.

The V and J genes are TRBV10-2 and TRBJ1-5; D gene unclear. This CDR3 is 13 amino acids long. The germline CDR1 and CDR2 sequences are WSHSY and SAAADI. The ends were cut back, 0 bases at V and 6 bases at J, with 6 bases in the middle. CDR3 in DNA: TGCGCCAGCAGTGAGTCCCCGGGTCAGCCCCAGCATTTT. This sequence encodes CASSESPGQPQHF.

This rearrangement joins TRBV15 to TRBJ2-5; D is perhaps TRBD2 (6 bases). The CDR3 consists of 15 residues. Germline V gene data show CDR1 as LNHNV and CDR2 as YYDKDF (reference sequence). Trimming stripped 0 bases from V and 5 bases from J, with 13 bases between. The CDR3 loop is CATSRDPVGGETQYF. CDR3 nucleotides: TGTGCCACCAGCAGAGATCCCGTCGGGGGTGAGACCCAGTACTTC.

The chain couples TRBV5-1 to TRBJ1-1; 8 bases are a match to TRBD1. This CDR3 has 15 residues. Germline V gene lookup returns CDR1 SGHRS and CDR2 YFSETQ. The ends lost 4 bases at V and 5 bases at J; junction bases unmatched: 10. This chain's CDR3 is CASSVHQGARTEAFF. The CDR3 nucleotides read TGCGCCAGCAGCGTCCACCAGGGGGCGCGAACTGAAGCTTTCTTT.

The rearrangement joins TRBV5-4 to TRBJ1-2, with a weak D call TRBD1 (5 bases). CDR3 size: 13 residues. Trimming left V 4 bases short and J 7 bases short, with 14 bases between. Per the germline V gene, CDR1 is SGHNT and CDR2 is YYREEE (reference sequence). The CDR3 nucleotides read TGTGCCAGCAGCCCCACAGGCACCGTTGGCTACACCTTC. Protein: CASSPTGTVGYTF. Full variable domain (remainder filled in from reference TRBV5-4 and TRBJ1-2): ETGVTQSPTHLIKTRGQQVTLRCSSQSGHNTVSWYQQALGQGPQFIFQYYREEENGRGNFPPRFSGLQFPNYSSELNVNALELDDSALYLCASSPTGTVGYTFGSGTRLTVV.

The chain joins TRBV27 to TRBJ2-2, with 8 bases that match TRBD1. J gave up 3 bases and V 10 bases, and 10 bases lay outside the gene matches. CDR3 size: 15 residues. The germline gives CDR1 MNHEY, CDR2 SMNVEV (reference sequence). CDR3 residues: CATPPDRVYTGELFF. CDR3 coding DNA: TGTGCCACCCCCCCGGACAGGGTTTACACCGGGGAGCTGTTTTTT.